This entry features one T cell receptor (beta chain) sequence. As processed by the authors: Nucleated cell number was recorded as an estimate derived from reference gene primer amplification. This table comes from immunoSEQ multiplex PCR, and its TCRdb copy is limited to in-frame clones, with some not included. V and J calls and clone size are given by that table; D and trimming were obtained from the DNA. Of a few hundred thousand clones in the sample, 65% to 90% were seen once. These data come from a study of blood T cell repertoires in COVID-19. About the study: The United States, Italy and Spain provided the acute and convalescent COVID-19 samples.

The V gene end was trimmed by 5 bases and the J gene end by 4 bases; junction bases not matched to a gene: 6. The CDR3 runs 14 residues. The germline V gene encodes CDR1 SGHRS and CDR2 YFSETQ. The chain joins TRBV5-1 to TRBJ1-2, with 9 bases aligning to TRBD1. Sequencing was carried out using peripheral blood. The receptor was isolated from a man between 50 and 59 years old with active or convalescent COVID-19. The CDR3 region has the DNA TGCGCCAGCAGTTCCGGGACAGGGAGCTATGGCTACACCTTC. This encodes CASSSGTGSYGYTF.